These 3 T cell receptor beta chains came from one sample sequenced in a study of neurological immune-mediated disorders. Each CDR3 protein is one row after TCRdb ran MiXCR on the 5' RACE reads. In the table there are about 46,000 distinct CDR3 sequences, around 4.3% of which are singletons. Sequenced input: PBMCs. These receptors all come from a woman aged 55-69 years with multiple sclerosis.

The sample holds many counts of this clonotype. The genes are TRBV28 and TRBJ2-7; D might be TRBD1 or TRBD2, each matching 5 bases. The length of the CDR3 is 11 residues. CDR1 is MDHEN, CDR2 SYDVKM, per germline. Trimming removed 9 bases from V and 3 bases from J, with 9 bases in between. CDR3 in amino acids: CASGTDYEQYF. Written as DNA, the CDR3 is TGTGCCAGTGGGACGGACTACGAGCAGTACTTC.

This clonotype showed up many times. CDR3 in DNA: TGCGCCAGCAGCTTGGAGGTCGTGGAGGACGAGCAGTACTTC. It codes for CASSLEVVEDEQYF. The chain uses TRBV5-1 and TRBJ2-7; D is perhaps TRBD2 (5 bases). This CDR3 comprises 14 residues. V gave up 0 bases and J gave up 5 bases, with 12 bases separating them. Germline V gene data show CDR1 as SGHRS and CDR2 as YFSETQ.

This clonotype was detected ten times or more. The genes are TRBV9 and TRBJ2-5, with TRBD1 matching over 7 bases. The CDR3 is made up of 14 amino acids. V lost 3 bases to trimming and J lost 0 bases; unmatched junction nucleotides: 2. CDR1 and CDR2 (germline): SGDLS, YYNGEE. The CDR3 nucleotides are TGTGCCAGCAGCGCCACAGGGGACCAAGAGACCCAGTACTTC. Translated: CASSATGDQETQYF.